What follows are 21 T cell receptor beta chains derived from one specimen sequenced in a study of T cells in Graves' hyperthyroidism and ophthalmopathy. Amplified TCR beta CDR3 regions came from RNA transcripts. When the TCR CDR3 underwent first-round RT-PCR, the HTBI primer set was used. TCRdb processed the multiplex PCR reads anew with MiXCR; each CDR3 protein has one entry. The profile shows 300,000 to 500,000 distinct CDR3 sequences, roughly 13% of them singletons. The sequencing sample was made of blood. The receptors stem from a man aged 50 or older with Graves' ophthalmopathy.

This clonotype was seen ten or more times. The rearrangement uses TRBV24-1 and TRBJ2-3; 7 nucleotides match TRBD1. Germline-derived CDR1 and CDR2 are KGHDR and SFDVKD. The CDR3 totals 15 residues. V shed 4 bases and J 4 bases; nucleotides not matched to a gene: 7. The CDR3 DNA reads as TGTGCCACCAGTGACCGGGGACAGCGCGCAGATACGCAGTATTTT. Protein: CATSDRGQRADTQYF.

This clonotype was counted many times. This chain links TRBV27 with TRBJ2-3, with D tentatively TRBD2 (6 bases). The V end lost 3 bases, the J end lost 2 bases, and 15 bases lay between the germline ends. Germline CDR1 is MNHEY and CDR2 is SMNVEV (reference sequence). The CDR3 has 16 residues. The DNA of the CDR3 is TGTGCCAGCAGTTTTGAAGGGGCGGGATCCACAGATACGCAGTATTTT. Protein: CASSFEGAGSTDTQYF.

J is TRBJ2-2 and V is TRBV29-1, with D hard to call. This CDR3 is 12 amino acids long. CDR1 and CDR2 (germline): SQVTM, ANQGSEA. Trimming pared 4 bases from V and 2 bases from J, leaving 5 bases between. The CDR3 sequence: CSVVLNTGELFF. CDR3 in DNA: TGCAGCGTTGTACTCAACACCGGGGAGCTGTTTTTT.

In its sample, this clonotype was seen many times. The chain has TRBV5-1 and TRBJ2-3, with 7 bases matching TRBD1. Germline V gives CDR1 SGHRS, CDR2 YFSETQ. Trimming removed 4 bases from V and 4 bases from J; junction bases left unmatched: 9. This CDR3 spans 15 amino acids. DNA of the CDR3: TGCGCCAGCAGCCTCCCGGGACAGTCTTCAGATACGCAGTATTTT. Amino acid sequence: CASSLPGQSSDTQYF.

Only a few counts were recorded for this clonotype. The chain recombines TRBV28 with TRBJ2-1; D uncertain. The ends were cut back, 6 bases at V and 15 bases at J, with 21 bases in the middle. This CDR3 region has 13 residues. Germline CDR1 and CDR2: MDHEN and SYDVKM. In DNA, the CDR3 is TGTGCCAGCAGCCTCCCCTCGCAAGAAATGGGGTTCTTC. Translation: CASSLPSQEMGFF.

Many counts were recorded for this clonotype. This chain connects TRBV3-1 to TRBJ2-1, with D perhaps matching TRBD1 or TRBD2 (5 bases each). This CDR3 is built from 15 residues. V gave up 1 base and J gave up 0 bases, with 7 bases separating them. In germline, CDR1 is LGHDT, CDR2 YNNKEL (reference sequence). This CDR3 is CASSQGGFSYNEQFF. For the CDR3, the DNA is TGTGCCAGCAGCCAAGGGGGGTTCTCCTACAATGAGCAGTTCTTC.

V and J are TRBV10-3 and TRBJ1-1; 7 bases are a match to TRBD1. J was trimmed by 1 base and V by 6 bases; bases with no gene match: 11. The V gene's germline CDR1 is ENHRY and CDR2 SYGVKD. The CDR3 is made up of 16 amino acids. CDR3 region: CAIRPSTTGKNTEAFF. CDR3 bases: TGTGCCATCAGGCCCTCAACGACAGGGAAGAACACTGAAGCTTTCTTT.

This clonotype came up many times. V and J are TRBV11-2 and TRBJ2-2; D might be TRBD1 (5 bases). The V end was cut by 11 bases, the J end by 5 bases, with 18 bases between. Germline values: CDR1 SGHAT, CDR2 FQNNGV. The CDR3 totals 14 residues. The DNA of the CDR3 is TGTGCCTGGGGCAGGGTAAAGGAGACCGGGGAGCTGTTTTTT. It encodes CAWGRVKETGELFF.

This clonotype was observed many times. The chain links TRBV5-1 to TRBJ2-1; TRBD2 aligns across 8 bases. This CDR3 comprises 16 residues. V shed 0 bases and J 8 bases; nucleotides not matched to a gene: 10. Germline V lookup: CDR1 SGHRS, CDR2 YFSETQ. In DNA, the CDR3 is TGCGCCAGCAGCTTGGCCTTAGCGGGATTCGTCGATGAGCAGTTCTTC. It is translated as CASSLALAGFVDEQFF.

The table lists this clonotype with many counts. The chain couples TRBV3-1 to TRBJ2-7; TRBD1 might be the D (6 bases). The germline V gene has CDR1 LGHDT and CDR2 YNNKEL (reference sequence). The CDR3 is 15 amino acids. V was trimmed by 8 bases and J by 2 bases, leaving 19 bases between them. The CDR3: CASENSGQRTYEQYF. The CDR3 nucleotides read TGTGCCAGCGAGAATTCGGGACAAAGAACCTACGAGCAGTACTTC.

This clonotype was detected ten times or more. J is TRBJ2-3 and V is TRBV7-2, with 8 bases identical to TRBD2. The CDR3 spans 15 residues. CDR1 SGHTA and CDR2 FQGNSA come from the germline V gene. The V segment lost 2 bases and the J segment 3 bases; nucleotides outside the gene matches: 4. The CDR3, as DNA: TGTGCCAGCAGCTTAACTAGCGGCGATACAGATACGCAGTATTTT. It specifies CASSLTSGDTDTQYF.

This clonotype was seen repeatedly, ten times or more. This sequence joins TRBV18 and TRBJ2-7, with D maybe TRBD1 (6 bases). Germline lookup yields CDR1 KGHSH and CDR2 LQKENI. This CDR3 contains 14 residues. Deletions cut 5 bases from V and 2 bases from J, with 13 bases between. CDR3 DNA sequence: TGTGCCAGCTCATCGACAGGCCTGGCCTACGAGCAGTACTTC. Translation: CASSSTGLAYEQYF.

This clonotype was found many times. The chain links TRBV7-8 to TRBJ2-1; D uncertain. The CDR3 extends over 12 amino acids. V lost 6 bases and J lost 7, with 10 bases in between. Per the germline V gene, CDR1 is SGHVS and CDR2 is FQNEAQ. The CDR3 sequence is CASSRDGNEQFF. The CDR3 nucleotides read TGTGCCAGCAGTAGGGATGGTAATGAGCAGTTCTTC.

This clonotype was observed many times. V is TRBV12-3 or TRBV12-4 and J is TRBJ2-1; D not certain. V was shortened by 3 bases and J by 12 bases, with 12 bases between the two germline ends. This CDR3 comprises 12 residues. CDR3: CASSFSGMGQFF. The CDR3 DNA sequence: TGTGCCAGCAGTTTTAGTGGAATGGGGCAGTTCTTC.

The chain is built from TRBV11-3 and TRBJ2-7; 9 nucleotides match TRBD2. Germline trimming cut 5 bases from V and 3 bases from J; bases unmatched to any gene: 8. This CDR3 contains 15 residues. CDR1 is SGHNT, CDR2 YENEEA, per germline. The CDR3 DNA sequence: TGTGCCAGCAGCCTGGGACTAGCTAAACTCTACGAGCAGTACTTC. Translating gives CASSLGLAKLYEQYF.

In this sample, this clonotype turned up a few times. This chain connects TRBV7-8 to TRBJ2-6, with a possible D match to TRBD1 (5 bases). This CDR3 region has 15 residues. Trimming removed 1 base from V and 3 bases from J, with 7 bases in between. Per the germline V gene, CDR1 is SGHVS and CDR2 is FQNEAQ. The CDR3 loop is CASSLVRVGANVLTF. The CDR3, as DNA: TGTGCCAGCAGCTTAGTCAGGGTTGGGGCCAACGTCCTGACTTTC.

This clonotype was counted at least ten times. The chain employs TRBV5-1 and TRBJ2-5; no firm D call. Germline loops: CDR1 SGHRS, CDR2 YFSETQ. The CDR3 runs 16 residues. Trimming pared 4 bases from V and 4 bases from J, leaving 20 bases between. CDR3 residues: CASSTGSTAGRETQYF. As DNA, the CDR3 is TGCGCCAGCAGCACCGGGTCGACTGCAGGTAGAGAGACCCAGTACTTC.

This clonotype came up many times. The gene calls are TRBV20-1 and TRBJ2-3, with D possibly being TRBD2 (5 bases). Trimming cost V 0 bases and J 2 bases, with 15 bases left between them. The CDR3 is made up of 16 amino acids. CDR1 is DFQATT and CDR2 is SNEGSKA in the germline V gene (reference sequence). CDR3 sequence reads: CSARDLRSGITDTQYF. For the CDR3, the DNA is TGCAGTGCTAGAGACCTCCGGAGCGGAATCACAGATACGCAGTATTTT.

In this sample, this clonotype turned up many times. The chain has TRBV29-1 and TRBJ2-1; TRBD2 aligns across 14 bases. The CDR3 is made up of 15 amino acids. Germline CDR1 SQVTM, CDR2 ANQGSEA. The ends lost 1 base at V and 7 bases at J; junction bases unmatched: 3. Written as DNA, the CDR3 is TGCAGCGTTGAAGGACTAGCGGGAGGGCAAAATGAGCAGTTCTTC. Residues: CSVEGLAGGQNEQFF.

The gene calls are TRBV29-1 and TRBJ2-1; the match to TRBD1 covers 11 bases. The CDR3 spans 15 residues. CDR1 and CDR2 (germline): SQVTM, ANQGSEA. V shed 1 base and J 12 bases; nucleotides not matched to a gene: 11. CDR3 in amino acids: CSVEGYRTGGKSQFF. CDR3 DNA sequence: TGCAGCGTTGAAGGGTACAGGACAGGGGGCAAATCGCAGTTCTTC.

At least ten counts were recorded for this clonotype. The CDR3 is CASSLRQGVTDTQYF. The CDR3 coding sequence is TGTGCCAGCAGCTTAAGACAGGGGGTAACAGATACGCAGTATTTT. The V gene is TRBV7-8, the J gene TRBJ2-3; 9 bases are a match to TRBD1. The length of the CDR3 is 15 residues. The germline CDR1 and CDR2 sequences are SGHVS and FQNEAQ. V lost 2 bases, J lost 3 bases, and 3 bases stayed unmatched.